These 3 T cell receptor beta chains were sequenced from one sample in a study of sequential checkpoint blockade in melanoma. Treatment described: randomized to nivolumab then ipilimumab (arm A) or the reverse (arm B). Data came from immunoSEQ multiplex PCR; TCRdb stores just in-frame clones and leaves some out. The sample lists around 5,000 clones; approximately 80% were seen once. The sequences come from CD8+ T cells sorted from blood (inferred from file names), collected from a patient given nivolumab and ipilimumab in sequence. The receptors originated from a human donor with melanoma.

V usage is TRBV4-3 and J usage is TRBJ2-1, with D perhaps TRBD1 (6 bases). Germline CDR1 and CDR2: LGHNA and YSLEER. CDR3 length equals 17 residues. V lost 1 base to trimming and J lost 2 bases, with 15 bases between them. The CDR3 loop is CASSQADRTQTYNEQFF. In DNA, the CDR3 is TGCGCCAGCAGCCAAGCTGACAGGACACAAACCTACAATGAGCAGTTCTTC.

This rearrangement joins TRBV12-5 to TRBJ1-5, with D possibly matching TRBD1 (6 bases). CDR1 and CDR2 from the germline V gene are LGHNT and FRNRAP. V was trimmed by 0 bases and J by 0 bases, leaving 15 bases between them. The CDR3 loop spans 18 amino acids. The CDR3 bases are TGTGCTAGTGGTTTGGTACAGGGAGTCCTCTATAGCAATCAGCCCCAGCATTTT. It translates to CASGLVQGVLYSNQPQHF.

This chain connects TRBV7-2 to TRBJ2-7; D gene ambiguous. The CDR3 length is 14 residues. V was shortened by 1 base and J by 2 bases, with 9 bases between the two germline ends. Germline V CDR1 and CDR2: SGHTA, FQGNSA. CDR3 sequence: CASSLVAITYEQYF. The CDR3 DNA is TGTGCCAGCAGCTTAGTCGCTATTACCTACGAGCAGTACTTC.